These T cell receptor beta chains were read from a single sample in a study of cytomegalovirus exposure and HLA in healthy donors. Some clones are missing from TCRdb's copy, which holds only in-frame ones; the method was immunoSEQ multiplex PCR. The sample records 90,000 to 110,000 clones, approximately 76% being singletons. Sequencing input: PBMCs. The receptors originated from a woman between 45 and 60 years old in good health and CMV-seropositive. The CDR3 runs from the conserved cysteine through the conserved F or W. D genes are given only for firm matches. Only part of the rows carry a size: once, few, many, or a class if the clone is expanded.

DNA: TGCGCCAGCAGCCTTTTGGGACAGGGGCTCAACAATGAGCAGTTCTTC
CDR3: CASSLLGQGLNNEQFF
V: TRBV5-1
J: TRBJ2-1
D: TRBD1
size: NA

DNA: TGTGCCAGCAGCTTAGTGGGAGGGAGCTCCTACAATGAGCAGTTCTTC
CDR3: CASSLVGGSSYNEQFF
V: TRBV7-3
J: TRBJ2-1
D: TRBD2
size: NA

DNA: TGTGCCAGCTCGGAGGGGTGGGCCGAGACCCAGTACTTC
CDR3: CASSEGWAETQYF
V: TRBV18
J: TRBJ2-5
D: NA
size: few

DNA: TGTGCCAGCAGAAGGGGGACTAACTATGGCTACACCTTC
CDR3: CASRRGTNYGYTF
V: TRBV5-8
J: TRBJ1-2
D: NA
size: NA

DNA: TGTGCCAGCAGTGAAGCGAAGGGACTCATGAGCAATCAGCCCCAGCATTTT
CDR3: CASSEAKGLMSNQPQHF
V: TRBV2
J: TRBJ1-5
D: NA
size: NA

DNA: TGTGCCAGCAGCGCCGAACCGGGACAGGGGTACACTGAAGCTTTCTTT
CDR3: CASSAEPGQGYTEAFF
V: TRBV7-2
J: TRBJ1-1
D: TRBD1
size: NA

DNA: TGTGCCAGCAGTTACTCGACAGGGGACTTGAACTATGGCTACACCTTC
CDR3: CASSYSTGDLNYGYTF
V: TRBV6-5
J: TRBJ1-2
D: TRBD1
size: NA

DNA: TGTGCCAGCAGCCGGGAGGCGAACACCGGGGAGCTGTTTTTT
CDR3: CASSREANTGELFF
V: TRBV5-4
J: TRBJ2-2
D: TRBD2
size: NA

DNA: TGTGCCAGCAGCTTAGGGGGGCGGTCTACGGACATTCAGTACTTC
CDR3: CASSLGGRSTDIQYF
V: TRBV7-2
J: TRBJ2-4
D: NA
size: NA

DNA: TGTGCCAGCAGCGTAGGGGGTCGGGGGACCCTCTCCTACAATGAGCAGTTCTTC
CDR3: CASSVGGRGTLSYNEQFF
V: TRBV9
J: TRBJ2-1
D: NA
size: NA

DNA: TGTGCCAGCAGCCCCACAGCTAAAAGCTACGAGCAGTACTTC
CDR3: CASSPTAKSYEQYF
V: TRBV7-3
J: TRBJ2-7
D: NA
size: NA

DNA: TGTTCCAGCAGCGACCACAGGGTTGGAAATTCACCCCTCCACTTT
CDR3: CSSSDHRVGNSPLHF
V: TRBV7-9
J: TRBJ1-6
D: NA
size: once

DNA: TGTGCCAGCAGCGTAGGTACAATCTCTGGGGCCAACGTCCTGACTTTC
CDR3: CASSVGTISGANVLTF
V: TRBV9
J: TRBJ2-6
D: NA
size: NA

DNA: TGTGCCACCGGACTAGCGGGGAGGACAGATACGCAGTATTTT
CDR3: CATGLAGRTDTQYF
V: TRBV10-3
J: TRBJ2-3
D: TRBD2
size: NA

DNA: TGTGCCAGCAGCTTCGGGGGTTCGGCGGGGTCTCCAGGTGGCTACACCTTC
CDR3: CASSFGGSAGSPGGYTF
V: TRBV7-2
J: TRBJ1-2
D: NA
size: NA

DNA: TGTGCCAGCAGCCAAGGCGGACTATCCTACGAGCAGTACTTC
CDR3: CASSQGGLSYEQYF
V: TRBV7-9
J: TRBJ2-7
D: NA
size: NA

DNA: TGTGCCAGCACCTTAATGGCTAGCGATAGCTCCTACGAGCAGTACTTC
CDR3: CASTLMASDSSYEQYF
V: TRBV11-2
J: TRBJ2-7
D: NA
size: NA

DNA: TGTGCCAGCAGCTTACAGATTACCTACAATGAGCAGTTCTTC
CDR3: CASSLQITYNEQFF
V: TRBV7-2
J: TRBJ2-1
D: NA
size: NA

DNA: TGTGCCAGCAGTGAATGGCAGGGGATCTACGAGCAGTACTTC
CDR3: CASSEWQGIYEQYF
V: TRBV6-1
J: TRBJ2-7
D: NA
size: hyperexpanded

DNA: TGTGCCAGCAGCCCCAGGACAGGCCCCGTGCATCAGGGCTACACCTTC
CDR3: CASSPRTGPVHQGYTF
V: TRBV7-8
J: TRBJ1-2
D: TRBD1
size: NA

DNA: TGTGCCAGCTCAGGGCTAGCGGGTACGCAGTATTTT
CDR3: CASSGLAGTQYF
V: TRBV18
J: TRBJ2-3
D: TRBD2
size: NA

DNA: TGTGCAAGTCGCGACCCCCATCAGGACAGGGGAAGTCAGCCCCAGCATTTT
CDR3: CASRDPHQDRGSQPQHF
V: TRBV12-2
J: TRBJ1-5
D: NA
size: NA

DNA: TGTGCCAGTAGTATATCCAGAGGGGGGGGCAATGAGCAGTTCTTC
CDR3: CASSISRGGGNEQFF
V: TRBV19
J: TRBJ2-1
D: NA
size: once

DNA: TGTGCCAGTAGTCTGGGACAGAACACTGAAGCTTTCTTT
CDR3: CASSLGQNTEAFF
V: TRBV19
J: TRBJ1-1
D: NA
size: NA

DNA: TGCGCCAGCAGCCAGACAGGGCGTAATGGCGCAGATACGCAGTATTTT
CDR3: CASSQTGRNGADTQYF
V: TRBV5-1
J: TRBJ2-3
D: TRBD1
size: NA

DNA: TGTGCCAGCAGCCAACAGCTTTCTAATGAAAAACTGTTTTTT
CDR3: CASSQQLSNEKLFF
V: TRBV7-9
J: TRBJ1-4
D: NA
size: NA

DNA: TGTGCCAGCTCCTCGTTTAGAGGGCGGTACAATGAGCAGTTCTTC
CDR3: CASSSFRGRYNEQFF
V: TRBV18
J: TRBJ2-1
D: NA
size: NA

DNA: TGTGCCAGCAGTGAAGCTTGGACTGCGAGGGGCTACACCTTC
CDR3: CASSEAWTARGYTF
V: TRBV6-1
J: TRBJ1-2
D: NA
size: NA

DNA: TGTGCCAGCAGCCTGGGGGGAGGGACTGGAAACACCATATATTTT
CDR3: CASSLGGGTGNTIYF
V: TRBV9
J: TRBJ1-3
D: NA
size: few

DNA: TGTGCCAGCAGCGTAGGAACAGGGGGGCCCAATGAGCAGTTCTTC
CDR3: CASSVGTGGPNEQFF
V: TRBV9
J: TRBJ2-1
D: TRBD1
size: NA

DNA: TGTGCCACCAGCAGACCCCTAACCCGAGGCGATCAGCCCCAGCATTTT
CDR3: CATSRPLTRGDQPQHF
V: TRBV15
J: TRBJ1-5
D: NA
size: NA

DNA: TGTGCCAGCAGCCTACCCCTGAGCGGGGGCAGAGCTTTCTTT
CDR3: CASSLPLSGGRAFF
V: TRBV5-6
J: TRBJ1-1
D: NA
size: NA

DNA: TGCGCCAGCAGCGGGACACCATACAATGAGCAGTTCTTC
CDR3: CASSGTPYNEQFF
V: TRBV5-1
J: TRBJ2-1
D: NA
size: NA

DNA: TGTGCCAGCAGGGCCTGGACTAGCGGGAGTGTTGAGCAGTTCTTC
CDR3: CASRAWTSGSVEQFF
V: TRBV2
J: TRBJ2-1
D: TRBD2
size: NA

DNA: TGTGCCAGCAGCTTTAGACCCGGGACTAGCGGGAGGGCGGGGTACGAGCAGTACTTC
CDR3: CASSFRPGTSGRAGYEQYF
V: TRBV7-2
J: TRBJ2-7
D: TRBD2
size: NA

DNA: TGCGCCAGCAGCTCAGGGACTAGCGGGGGGTCAGAGACCCAGTACTTC
CDR3: CASSSGTSGGSETQYF
V: TRBV5-1
J: TRBJ2-5
D: TRBD2
size: NA

DNA: TGTGCCAGCAGCCGTGGGACAGGGTGGAACACAGATACGCAGTATTTT
CDR3: CASSRGTGWNTDTQYF
V: TRBV7-9
J: TRBJ2-3
D: TRBD1
size: NA

DNA: TGTGCCAGCAGGGGGACAGGCCAGAACTATGGCTACACCTTC
CDR3: CASRGTGQNYGYTF
V: TRBV6-1
J: TRBJ1-2
D: TRBD1
size: NA

DNA: TGCAGCGTTGAAGATCTGGGCAGGGCTCGTGAGCAGTACTTC
CDR3: CSVEDLGRAREQYF
V: TRBV29-1
J: TRBJ2-7
D: NA
size: NA

DNA: TGTGCCAGCAGCTTGGGTGGAATGACAGGGGGGAATCAGCCCCAGCATTTT
CDR3: CASSLGGMTGGNQPQHF
V: TRBV5-5
J: TRBJ1-5
D: TRBD1
size: few

DNA: TGTGCCACGGGACAGGGGACCTATGGCTACACCTTC
CDR3: CATGQGTYGYTF
V: TRBV27
J: TRBJ1-2
D: TRBD1
size: few

DNA: TGCAGCGTTCTAGAGACAGTCTACGAGCAGTACTTC
CDR3: CSVLETVYEQYF
V: TRBV29-1
J: TRBJ2-7
D: NA
size: NA

DNA: TGTGCCAGCAGTCTTAGCGGCAGCTCCTACAATGAGCAGTTCTTC
CDR3: CASSLSGSSYNEQFF
V: TRBV27
J: TRBJ2-1
D: NA
size: NA

DNA: TGCGCCAGCAGCGCGGGGACAGGGGGCAATCGGCGCTTCGAGGATACTGAAGCTTTCTTT
CDR3: CASSAGTGGNRRFEDTEAFF
V: TRBV5-1
J: TRBJ1-1
D: TRBD1
size: NA

DNA: TGCAGCGTCGTACAGGGTAGGGATCAGCCCCAGCATTTT
CDR3: CSVVQGRDQPQHF
V: TRBV29-1
J: TRBJ1-5
D: NA
size: few

DNA: TGTGCCAGCAGCCGGGCCGGGGTTAATGAGCAGTTCTTC
CDR3: CASSRAGVNEQFF
V: TRBV7-9
J: TRBJ2-1
D: NA
size: NA

DNA: TGTGCCAGCAGACGGACAGTCCCTGAGGGCTACACCTTC
CDR3: CASRRTVPEGYTF
V: TRBV2
J: TRBJ1-2
D: NA
size: NA

DNA: TGTGCCAGCAGTCTCACTAGCGCCCCTTCAACAGATACGCAGTATTTT
CDR3: CASSLTSAPSTDTQYF
V: TRBV2
J: TRBJ2-3
D: TRBD2
size: NA

DNA: TGTGCCAGCAGCTTAGCAGAGGGGGCGGTTCAGCCCCAGCATTTT
CDR3: CASSLAEGAVQPQHF
V: TRBV7-9
J: TRBJ1-5
D: TRBD1
size: NA

DNA: TGTGCCAGCAGCTCTTCAAGCGGAAGTACTTACAATGAGCAGTTCTTC
CDR3: CASSSSSGSTYNEQFF
V: TRBV7-2
J: TRBJ2-1
D: NA
size: NA

DNA: TGCGCCAGCAGCTTGCTGCAGGGGGCTACCGGGGAGCTGTTTTTT
CDR3: CASSLLQGATGELFF
V: TRBV5-1
J: TRBJ2-2
D: TRBD1
size: NA